This TCR beta chain was retrieved from a study of blood T cell repertoires in COVID-19. Study context: Sites in the United States, Italy and Spain provided acute and convalescent COVID-19 samples. T cells, B-cell-depleted T cells, or PBMCs supplied cDNA or gDNA.

Source study methods: The assay estimated nucleated cells by amplifying reference gene primers. TCRdb's copy holds only in-frame clones and misses some; the assay was immunoSEQ multiplex PCR. V and J calls and clone size are given by that table; D and trimming were obtained from the DNA. The sample records some 150,000 clones, about 87% being singletons. Sequenced input: peripheral blood. The clonotype comes from a woman in her forties or fifties with acute or convalescent COVID-19.

The CDR3 coding sequence is TGTGCTAGTGGTTTCCCCGGACAGGGGACCACTGAAGCTTTCTTT. Amino acids: CASGFPGQGTTEAFF. This sequence joins TRBV12-5 and TRBJ1-1; 9 bases are shared with TRBD1. CDR1 is LGHNT and CDR2 is FRNRAP in the germline V gene. Trimming cost V 3 bases and J 4 bases; bases outside gene matches: 6. This CDR3 contains 15 residues.